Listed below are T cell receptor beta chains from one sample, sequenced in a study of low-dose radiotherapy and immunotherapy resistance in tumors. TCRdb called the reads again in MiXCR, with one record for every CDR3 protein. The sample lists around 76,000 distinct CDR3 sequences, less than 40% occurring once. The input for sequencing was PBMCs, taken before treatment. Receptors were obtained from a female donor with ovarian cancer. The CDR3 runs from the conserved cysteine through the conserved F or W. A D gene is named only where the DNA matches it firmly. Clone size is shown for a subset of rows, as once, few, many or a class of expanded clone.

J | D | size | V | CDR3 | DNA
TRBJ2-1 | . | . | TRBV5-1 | CASNGQSLGEQFF | TGCGCCAGCAACGGACAGTCCCTCGGTGAGCAGTTCTTC
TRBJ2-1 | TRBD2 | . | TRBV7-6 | CASSATSGAYNEQFF | TGTGCCAGCAGCGCCACTAGCGGGGCTTACAATGAGCAGTTCTTC
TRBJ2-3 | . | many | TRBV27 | CASSSTISTDTQYF | TGTGCCAGCAGTTCTACCATTAGCACAGATACGCAGTATTTT
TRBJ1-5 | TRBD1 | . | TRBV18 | CASSPSGGDQPQHF | TGTGCCAGCTCTCCTTCAGGGGGCGATCAGCCCCAGCATTTT
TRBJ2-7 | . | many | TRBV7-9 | CASSLGPRDGLYEQYF | TGTGCCAGCAGCTTAGGACCACGGGACGGCCTCTACGAGCAGTACTTC
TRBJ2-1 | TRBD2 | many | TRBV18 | CASSRPGLALSNEQFF | TGTGCCAGCTCACGACCGGGACTAGCGCTTTCTAATGAGCAGTTCTTC
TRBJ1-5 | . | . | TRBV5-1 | CASTTVPGNQPQHF | TGCGCCAGTACGACAGTACCCGGAAATCAGCCCCAGCATTTT
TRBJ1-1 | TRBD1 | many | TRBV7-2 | CASSLRQGATEAFF | TGTGCCAGCAGTCTTCGACAGGGGGCCACTGAAGCTTTCTTT
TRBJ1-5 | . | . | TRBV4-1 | CASSPTGGRGNQPQHF | TGCGCCAGCAGCCCCACCGGGGGGCGCGGCAATCAGCCCCAGCATTTT
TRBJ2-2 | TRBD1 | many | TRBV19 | CASSMGQAASTGELFF | TGTGCCAGTAGTATGGGACAGGCGGCGAGCACCGGGGAGCTGTTTTTT
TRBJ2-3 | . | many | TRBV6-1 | CASSEDNLPDTQYF | TGTGCCAGCAGTGAAGACAACTTACCAGATACGCAGTATTTT
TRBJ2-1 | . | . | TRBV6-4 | CASSDHVGTYNEQFF | TGTGCCAGCAGTGACCACGTGGGGACCTACAATGAGCAGTTCTTC
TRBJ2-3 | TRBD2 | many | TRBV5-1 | CATNSGGPDTQYF | TGCGCCACCAACAGCGGGGGGCCAGATACGCAGTATTTT
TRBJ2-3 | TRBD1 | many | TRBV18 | CASSDRAGETDTQYF | TGTGCCAGCTCAGACAGGGCCGGGGAAACAGATACGCAGTATTTT
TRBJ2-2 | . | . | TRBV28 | CASSLWAASNTGELFF | TGTGCCAGCAGTTTATGGGCCGCCTCGAACACCGGGGAGCTGTTTTTT
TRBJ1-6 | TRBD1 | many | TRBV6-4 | CASSESQGSPLHF | TGTGCCAGCAGTGAGTCACAGGGGTCACCCCTCCACTTT
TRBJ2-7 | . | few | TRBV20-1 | CSARSARSGLDEQYF | TGCAGTGCTCGCTCCGCCCGCTCCGGGCTAGACGAGCAGTACTTC
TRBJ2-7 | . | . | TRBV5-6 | CASSLDQSSYEQYF | TGTGCCAGCAGCTTAGATCAGAGCTCCTACGAGCAGTACTTC
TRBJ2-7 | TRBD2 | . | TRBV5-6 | CASSAGLAGVEQYF | TGTGCCAGCAGCGCCGGACTAGCGGGAGTTGAGCAGTACTTC
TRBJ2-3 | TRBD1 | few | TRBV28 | CASSSQGAGTDTQYF | TGTGCCAGCAGTTCCCAGGGGGCGGGCACAGATACGCAGTATTTT
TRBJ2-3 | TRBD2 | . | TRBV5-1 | CASSWIAGGTDTQYF | TGCGCCAGCAGCTGGATAGCGGGGGGCACAGATACGCAGTATTTT
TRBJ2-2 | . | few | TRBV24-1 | CATSARLGERDTGELFF | TGTGCCACCAGTGCCAGACTTGGGGAGAGAGACACCGGGGAGCTGTTTTTT
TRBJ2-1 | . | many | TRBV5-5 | CASSLEDSSYNEQFF | TGTGCCAGCAGCTTGGAGGACAGCTCCTACAATGAGCAGTTCTTC
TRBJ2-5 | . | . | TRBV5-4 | CASSLSGKETQYF | TGTGCCAGCAGCTTGTCTGGTAAAGAGACCCAGTACTTC
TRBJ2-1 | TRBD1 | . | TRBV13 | CASSAPGQAYNEQFF | TGTGCCAGCAGCGCACCGGGACAGGCGTACAATGAGCAGTTCTTC
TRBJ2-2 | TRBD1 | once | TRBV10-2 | CASSRTGVNTKELFF | TGCGCCAGCAGTAGGACAGGCGTAAACACCAAGGAGCTGTTTTTT
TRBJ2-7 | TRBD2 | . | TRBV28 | CASSQTSGRGSIYEQYF | TGTGCCAGCAGCCAGACTAGCGGGAGAGGAAGTATTTACGAGCAGTACTTC
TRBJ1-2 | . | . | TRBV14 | CASSQAAGGYTF | TGTGCCAGCAGCCAGGCGGCGGGTGGCTACACCTTC
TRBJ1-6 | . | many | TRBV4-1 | CASSQGRESRSPLHF | TGCGCCAGCAGCCAAGGACGCGAAAGCAGGTCACCCCTCCACTTT
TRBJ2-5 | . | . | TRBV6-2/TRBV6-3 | CASSDGLLAAQETQYF | TGTGCCAGCAGTGATGGACTTCTAGCAGCCCAAGAGACCCAGTACTTC
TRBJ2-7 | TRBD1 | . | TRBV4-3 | CASSRTTGVEQYF | TGCGCCAGCAGCCGAACTACAGGGGTGGAGCAGTACTTC
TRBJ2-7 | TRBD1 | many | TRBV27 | CASSRQGGGPYEQYF | TGTGCCAGCAGTCGACAGGGGGGGGGCCCCTACGAGCAGTACTTC
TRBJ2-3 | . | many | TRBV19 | CASAQGGTLGADTQYF | TGTGCCAGTGCCCAGGGAGGCACCCTTGGAGCAGATACGCAGTATTTT
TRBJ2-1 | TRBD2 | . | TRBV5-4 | CASSLRLAGVEQFF | TGTGCCAGCAGCTTGAGGCTAGCGGGGGTTGAGCAGTTCTTC
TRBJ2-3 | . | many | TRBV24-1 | CATSDVDSTDTQYF | TGTGCCACCAGTGATGTGGACAGCACAGATACGCAGTATTTT
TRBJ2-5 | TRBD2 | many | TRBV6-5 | CASSYSRGALKETQYF | TGTGCCAGCAGTTACTCGCGGGGGGCGTTGAAAGAGACCCAGTACTTC
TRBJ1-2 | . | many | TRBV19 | CASSIVQGRDHTF | TGTGCCAGTAGTATAGTACAGGGTCGAGATCACACCTTC
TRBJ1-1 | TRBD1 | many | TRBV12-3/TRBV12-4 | CASSGDRGQNTEAFF | TGTGCCAGCAGTGGGGACAGGGGCCAGAACACTGAAGCTTTCTTT
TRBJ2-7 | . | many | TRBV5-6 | CASSDYGVTSYEQYF | TGTGCCAGCAGTGACTACGGAGTGACCTCCTACGAGCAGTACTTC
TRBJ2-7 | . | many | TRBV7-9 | CASSLSGGVGYEQYF | TGTGCCAGCAGCTTGTCAGGGGGGGTGGGATACGAGCAGTACTTC
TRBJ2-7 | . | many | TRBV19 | CASSMWGEQYF | TGTGCCAGTAGTATGTGGGGCGAGCAGTACTTC
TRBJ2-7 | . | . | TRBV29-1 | CSVEFSGGGYEQYF | TGCAGCGTTGAATTTAGTGGTGGGGGCTACGAGCAGTACTTC
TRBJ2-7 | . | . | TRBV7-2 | CASSPAVGYEQYF | TGTGCCAGCAGCCCCGCCGTCGGCTACGAGCAGTACTTC
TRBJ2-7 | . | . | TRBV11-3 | CASSLVGAGDDEQYF | TGTGCCAGCAGCTTAGTGGGGGCAGGGGACGACGAGCAGTACTTC
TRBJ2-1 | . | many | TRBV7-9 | CASSLAGPAGDNEQFF | TGTGCCAGCAGCTTAGCCGGGCCCGCCGGGGACAATGAGCAGTTCTTC
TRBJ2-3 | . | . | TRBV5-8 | CASSLSEDTQYF | TGTGCCAGCAGCTTGTCCGAAGATACGCAGTATTTT
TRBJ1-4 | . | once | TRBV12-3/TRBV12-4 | CASSLGQGDGKLFF | TGTGCCAGCAGTTTGGGTCAGGGAGATGGAAAACTGTTTTTT
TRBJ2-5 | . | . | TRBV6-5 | CASSYRVRETQYF | TGTGCCAGCAGTTACAGGGTCCGAGAGACCCAGTACTTC
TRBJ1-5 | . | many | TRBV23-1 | CASSQVAEDSNQPQHF | TGTGCCAGCAGTCAAGTGGCGGAGGATAGCAATCAGCCCCAGCATTTT
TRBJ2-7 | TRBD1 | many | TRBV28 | CASSPRGTGAYEQYF | TGTGCCAGCAGTCCGCGAGGGACAGGGGCCTACGAGCAGTACTTC
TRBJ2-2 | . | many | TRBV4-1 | CASSQSSNTGELFF | TGCGCCAGCAGCCAAAGTTCGAACACCGGGGAGCTGTTTTTT
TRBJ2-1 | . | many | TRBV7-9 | CASSLAAIGSEQFF | TGTGCCAGCAGCTTAGCGGCCATAGGATCCGAGCAGTTCTTC
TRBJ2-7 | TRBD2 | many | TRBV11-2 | CASSPSLRLAAYYEQYF | TGTGCCAGCAGCCCCAGTCTGAGACTAGCGGCTTACTACGAGCAGTACTTC
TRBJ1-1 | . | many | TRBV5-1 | CASSEQGGNTEAFF | TGCGCCAGCAGCGAACAGGGAGGGAACACTGAAGCTTTCTTT
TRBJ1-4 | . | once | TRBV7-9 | CASSGLYNEKLFF | TGTGCCAGCTCAGGATTGTACAATGAAAAACTGTTTTTT
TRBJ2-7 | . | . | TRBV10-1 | CATSPEGRAEQYF | TGCGCCACCTCCCCGGAGGGACGAGCCGAGCAGTACTTC